This entry lists 27 T cell receptor beta chains sequenced from one sample in a study of shared clonotypes between healthy human individuals. Sequencing was performed with immunoSEQ multiplex PCR; in TCRdb, only in-frame clones are kept and a portion is missing. The data hold approximately 1,500,000 clones, with roughly 97% observed a single time. Input material: naive CD4+ T cells sorted from blood. Subset of the sample: CD45RA+ positively selected. All receptors come from a man aged 25-45 years in good health.

The V call is TRBV28, the J call TRBJ1-1; TRBD1 agrees at 7 bases. Germline lookup yields CDR1 MDHEN and CDR2 SYDVKM. The CDR3 is 14 amino acids. With V trimmed by 3 bases and J by 4 bases, 5 bases remained unmatched. Written as DNA, the CDR3 is TGTGCCAGCAGTTTCCGACAGGGATTCACTGAAGCTTTCTTT. It specifies CASSFRQGFTEAFF.

The chain's CDR3 is CASSFPTGTNTGELFF. The CDR3 DNA follows: TGTGCCAGCAGTTTCCCGACAGGGACGAACACCGGGGAGCTGTTTTTT. J is TRBJ2-2 and V is TRBV28; 7 bases fit TRBD1. Germline V gene sequence: CDR1 MDHEN, CDR2 SYDVKM. The CDR3 extends over 16 amino acids. Trimming removed 3 bases from V and 0 bases from J; junction bases left unmatched: 4.

In its sample, this clone was seen once. The rearrangement joins TRBV20-1 to TRBJ1-2; possible D gene TRBD1, 6 bases. V lost 1 base and J lost 12, with 12 bases in between. CDR1 is DFQATT and CDR2 is SNEGSKA in the germline V gene (reference sequence). This CDR3 has 11 amino acids. The CDR3 loop is CSARASGADTF. The CDR3 region has the DNA TGCAGTGCTAGAGCGTCGGGGGCTGACACCTTC.

The chain has TRBV9 and TRBJ1-2; 10 bases align to TRBD1. This CDR3 has 14 amino acids. Germline trimming cut 3 bases from V and 8 bases from J; bases unmatched to any gene: 7. Germline V gene lookup returns CDR1 SGDLS and CDR2 YYNGEE. DNA of the CDR3: TGTGCCAGCAGCGCCCGGGACAGGGGACGAGGCTACACCTTC. Translation: CASSARDRGRGYTF.

The genes are TRBV19 and TRBJ2-1; 7 positions agree with TRBD2. Germline trimming cut 6 bases from V and 6 bases from J; bases unmatched to any gene: 5. The germline V gene has CDR1 LNHDA and CDR2 SQIVND (reference sequence). There are 13 residues in the CDR3. The CDR3 protein is CASRRVAGNEQFF. The CDR3, as DNA: TGTGCCAGTAGAAGAGTAGCGGGCAATGAGCAGTTCTTC.

The V gene is TRBV2, the J gene TRBJ1-2, with D unclear. The ends were cut back, 8 bases at V and 8 bases at J, with 15 bases in the middle. CDR1 is SNHLY, CDR2 FYNNEI, per germline. The CDR3 contains 12 residues. CDR3 sequence: CASADSLGGYTF. The CDR3 DNA sequence: TGTGCCAGCGCGGACTCCTTAGGCGGCTACACCTTC. The whole variable domain, filled in from reference TRBV2 and TRBJ1-2, reads EPEVTQTPSHQVTQMGQEVILRCVPISNHLYFYWYRQILGQKVEFLVSFYNNEISEKSEIFDDQFSVERPDGSNFTLKIRSTKLEDSAMYFCASADSLGGYTFGSGTRLTVV.

This chain joins TRBV27 and TRBJ2-2; 11 nucleotides align to TRBD2. V lost 5 bases and J lost 4; bases outside the gene matches: 6. The CDR3 covers 16 residues. The V gene's germline CDR1 is MNHEY and CDR2 SMNVEV (reference sequence). CDR3 nucleotide sequence: TGTGCCAGCAGTCCGCTGGGACTAGCGGCCACCGGGGAGCTGTTTTTT. As protein: CASSPLGLAATGELFF.

CDR3 coding DNA: TGTGCCAGCACCAGGGTAAGACTAGACATCGGCATTCAGTACTTC. Its translation is CASTRVRLDIGIQYF. This chain links TRBV2 with TRBJ2-4; TRBD2 is a possible D gene (6 bases). The CDR3 spans 15 residues. V gave up 7 bases and J gave up 9 bases, with 22 bases separating them. The germline CDR1 and CDR2 sequences are SNHLY and FYNNEI.

The chain uses TRBV28 and TRBJ2-7; weak D call: TRBD2 (6 bases). Trimming shortened V by 8 bases and J by 0 bases, and 14 bases separated the two germline ends. Per germline, CDR1 MDHEN and CDR2 SYDVKM. The CDR3 is 14 amino acids. The CDR3 region has the DNA TGTGCCAGCTATCCCGGCGGGGCCTCCTACGAGCAGTACTTC. It specifies CASYPGGASYEQYF.

With regard to this clone: This same CDR3 is encoded by further DNA sequences in the sample. V is TRBV5-1 and J is TRBJ2-7; TRBD1 matches 7 bases. The CDR3 runs 15 residues. Germline CDR1 reads SGHRS; CDR2 reads YFSETQ. Losses at the gene ends were 0 bases for V and 2 bases for J; bases not matched to a gene: 5. CDR3 nucleotide sequence: TGCGCCAGCAGCTTGGGGACAGGTGGACCCTACGAGCAGTACTTC. Translated, it gives CASSLGTGGPYEQYF. Full variable domain (outside the CDR3, taken from reference TRBV5-1 and TRBJ2-7): KAGVTQTPRYLIKTRGQQVTLSCSPISGHRSVSWYQQTPGQGLQFLFEYFSETQRNKGNFPGRFSGRQFSNSRSEMNVSTLELGDSALYLCASSLGTGGPYEQYFGPGTRLTVT.

The chain joins TRBV9 to TRBJ2-3; D possibly corresponds to TRBD1 (7 bases). Deletions cut 6 bases from V and 2 bases from J, with 16 bases between. CDR1 SGDLS and CDR2 YYNGEE come from the germline V gene. This CDR3 contains 15 residues. In DNA, the CDR3 is TGTGCCAGCAACCCCAGGGGGGAGTTCACAGATACGCAGTATTTT. It yields the protein CASNPRGEFTDTQYF. Full variable domain (rest looked up from reference TRBV9 and TRBJ2-3): DSGVTQTPKHLITATGQRVTLRCSPRSGDLSVYWYQQSLDQGLQFLIQYYNGEERAKGNILERFSAQQFPDLHSELNLSSLELGDSALYFCASNPRGEFTDTQYFGPGTRLTVL.

This chain links TRBV7-2 with TRBJ1-2; D uncertain. V dropped 3 bases and J dropped 4 bases, with 6 bases sitting between them. This CDR3 has 12 amino acids. Germline CDR1 and CDR2: SGHTA and FQGNSA. The CDR3 DNA reads as TGTGCCAGCAGCTTCGAGGGCTATGGCTACACCTTC. Translated, it gives CASSFEGYGYTF.

The chain links TRBV7-9 to TRBJ2-6, with D tentatively TRBD1 or TRBD2 (5 bases each). Trimming pared 5 bases from V and 0 bases from J, leaving 17 bases between. Germline CDR1 SEHNR, CDR2 FQNEAQ (reference sequence). The CDR3 contains 18 residues. CDR3 DNA sequence: TGTGCCAGCAGCCACCGAGGGGTGAACCACTCTGGGGCCAACGTCCTGACTTTC. Translation gives CASSHRGVNHSGANVLTF.

The rearrangement links TRBV7-8 to TRBJ2-1; D unresolved. The CDR3 consists of 14 residues. The V and J ends lost 2 bases and 6 bases respectively, with 11 bases between them. CDR1 is SGHVS, CDR2 FQNEAQ, per germline. The CDR3 region is CASSLTSYGNEQFF. In DNA, the CDR3 is TGTGCCAGCAGCTTAACGTCCTACGGCAATGAGCAGTTCTTC.

J is TRBJ2-7 and V is TRBV25-1; D is ambiguous. There are 15 residues in the CDR3. V was shortened by 6 bases and J by 0 bases, with 15 bases between the two germline ends. Germline loops: CDR1 MGHDK, CDR2 SYGVNS. The CDR3 DNA reads TGTGCCAGCAGGCCCCCAAGCAGTAGCTCCTACGAGCAGTACTTC. As protein: CASRPPSSSSYEQYF.

This chain joins TRBV6-1 and TRBJ2-7, with D uncertain. Germline CDR1 reads MNHNS; CDR2 reads SASEGT. The CDR3 length is 13 residues. V was pared by 6 bases and J by 0 bases, with 9 bases between. The chain's CDR3 is CASRSGFSYEQYF. CDR3 nucleotide sequence: TGTGCCAGCAGATCTGGGTTCTCCTACGAGCAGTACTTC.

The V and J genes are TRBV7-2 and TRBJ2-3; D gene unclear. The CDR3 loop spans 15 amino acids. The V gene lost 5 bases and the J gene lost 0 bases, with 12 bases spanning the gap. The germline V gene encodes CDR1 SGHTA and CDR2 FQGNSA. CDR3: CASSVEVSSTDTQYF. The CDR3 region has the DNA TGTGCCAGCAGCGTCGAAGTGTCTAGCACAGATACGCAGTATTTT.

V usage is TRBV5-4 and J usage is TRBJ1-3, with D perhaps matching TRBD1 (5 bases). In germline, CDR1 is SGHNT, CDR2 YYREEE (reference sequence). V lost 4 bases and J 0 bases, leaving 14 bases between the germline ends. CDR3 length equals 16 residues. The DNA for the CDR3 is TGTGCCAGCAGCCGCGCGACAGCCGACTCTGGAAACACCATATATTTT. Protein product: CASSRATADSGNTIYF.

The rearrangement joins TRBV2 to TRBJ1-1; no clear D. Per germline, CDR1 SNHLY and CDR2 FYNNEI. The CDR3 consists of 13 residues. V shed 5 bases and J shed 1 base, with 8 bases lying between them. The CDR3 region has the DNA TGTGCCAGCAGTCTAGAGAAGAACACTGAAGCTTTCTTT. It is translated as CASSLEKNTEAFF.

This chain links TRBV15 with TRBJ2-5, with a tentative D call TRBD1 (6 bases). Between the trimmed V and J ends, which lost 1 base and 0 bases, there was a span of 12 bases. The CDR3 totals 16 residues. Germline loops: CDR1 LNHNV, CDR2 YYDKDF (reference sequence). CDR3 residues: CATSRGRGEYQETQYF. CDR3 DNA sequence: TGTGCCACCAGCAGAGGCAGGGGCGAGTACCAAGAGACCCAGTACTTC. The complete variable domain, with remaining parts taken from reference TRBV15 and TRBJ2-5, reads DAMVIQNPRYQVTQFGKPVTLSCSQTLNHNVMYWYQQKSSQAPKLLFHYYDKDFNNEADTPDNFQSRRPNTSFCFLDIRSPGLGDTAMYLCATSRGRGEYQETQYFGPGTRLLVL.

V usage is TRBV5-1 and J usage is TRBJ2-7, with 7 nucleotides matching TRBD2. This CDR3 is 15 amino acids long. Losses at the gene ends were 4 bases for V and 0 bases for J; bases not matched to a gene: 7. Germline CDR1 SGHRS, CDR2 YFSETQ. The CDR3 loop reads CASSTLATRSYEQYF. DNA of the CDR3: TGCGCCAGCAGCACACTAGCGACACGCTCCTACGAGCAGTACTTC.

The chain couples TRBV6-5 to TRBJ2-1; D call uncertain. Trimming cost V 5 bases and J 4 bases, with 9 bases left between them. The germline V gene has CDR1 MNHEY and CDR2 SVGAGI. This CDR3 comprises 13 residues. The CDR3 coding sequence is TGTGCCAGCAGTGCAACAAGATACAATGAGCAGTTCTTC. It codes for CASSATRYNEQFF.

V is TRBV7-2 and J is TRBJ2-2; 13 bases fit TRBD2. The J segment lost 6 bases and the V segment lost 3 bases, leaving 4 bases of the junction unmatched. Germline assignment: CDR1 SGHTA and CDR2 FQGNSA. The CDR3 has 16 residues. DNA of the CDR3: TGTGCCAGCAGCTTCGGACTAGCGGGAGTATCCGGGGAGCTGTTTTTT. It yields the protein CASSFGLAGVSGELFF.

This rearrangement joins TRBV7-2 to TRBJ2-4, with TRBD2 matching over 9 bases. CDR3 length: 13 amino acids. CDR1 SGHTA and CDR2 FQGNSA come from the germline V gene. Trimming removed 1 base from V and 15 bases from J; junction bases left unmatched: 7. The CDR3 protein is CASSLDLLAGRYF. CDR3 bases: TGTGCCAGCAGCTTAGATCTCCTAGCGGGAAGGTACTTC.

The V gene is TRBV29-1, the J gene TRBJ2-1; D not resolved. This CDR3 comprises 16 residues. The V gene's germline CDR1 is SQVTM and CDR2 ANQGSEA. Trimming took off 0 bases at V and 0 bases at J, with 12 bases between the two ends. As DNA, the CDR3 is TGCAGCGTTGAAGATTGGGCACACAACTCCTACAATGAGCAGTTCTTC. Translated: CSVEDWAHNSYNEQFF.

This clone showed up just a few times. The chain employs TRBV5-4 and TRBJ2-3, with D uncertain. V lost 4 bases to trimming and J lost 0 bases, with 6 bases between them. This CDR3 contains 13 residues. In germline, CDR1 is SGHNT, CDR2 YYREEE (reference sequence). The CDR3: CASSHPSTDTQYF. The CDR3 DNA sequence: TGTGCCAGCAGCCACCCTAGCACAGATACGCAGTATTTT.

The chain couples TRBV28 to TRBJ2-7, with 13 nucleotides matching TRBD2. V was pared by 5 bases and J by 5 bases, with 9 bases of the junction left unmatched. Looked up from germline, CDR1 is MDHEN and CDR2 is SYDVKM. The CDR3 is made up of 16 amino acids. In DNA form, the CDR3 reads TGTGCCAGCAGTCCCCCCGGGACTAGCGGGATGAACGAGCAGTACTTC. Its protein product is CASSPPGTSGMNEQYF.